The present TCR beta chain was sequenced within a study of control samples from healthy donors and cancer patients. Germline V gives CDR1 SGHVS, CDR2 FQNEAQ. This CDR3 contains 15 residues. The V segment lost 3 bases and the J segment 2 bases; nucleotides outside the gene matches: 4. TCRdb keeps only in-frame clones here, not all; method: immunoSEQ multiplex PCR. The top ten clones hold about 1.6% of a sample with 230,000 or so clones, just under 95% of them seen once. This TCR came from a man aged 50 to 59 in good health. Specimen: blood. The V and J genes are TRBV7-8 and TRBJ2-3, with 8 bases matching TRBD2. DNA for the CDR3: TGTGCCAGCAGCTTTGGACTAGCTCCCACAGATACGCAGTATTTT. Its translation: CASSFGLAPTDTQYF. The whole variable domain, remainder taken from reference TRBV7-8 and TRBJ2-3, is GAGVSQSPRYKVAKRGQDVALRCDPISGHVSLFWYQQALGQGPEFLTYFQNEAQLDKSGLPSDRFFAERPEGSVSTLKIQRTQQEDSAVYLCASSFGLAPTDTQYFGPGTRLTVL.